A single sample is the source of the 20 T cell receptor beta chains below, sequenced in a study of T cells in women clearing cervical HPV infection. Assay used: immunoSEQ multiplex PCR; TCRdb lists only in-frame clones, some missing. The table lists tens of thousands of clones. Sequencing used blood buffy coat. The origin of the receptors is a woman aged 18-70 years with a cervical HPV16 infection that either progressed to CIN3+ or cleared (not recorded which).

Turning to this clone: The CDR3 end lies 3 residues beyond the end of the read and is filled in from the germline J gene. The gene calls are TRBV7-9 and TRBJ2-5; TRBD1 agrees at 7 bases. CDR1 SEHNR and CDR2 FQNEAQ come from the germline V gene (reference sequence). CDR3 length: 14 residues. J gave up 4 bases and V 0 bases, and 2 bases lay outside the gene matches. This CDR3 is CASSLARGRETQYF. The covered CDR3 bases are TGTGCCAGCAGCTTAGCGAGGGGGCGAGAGACC.

The CDR3 DNA, read in part, is TGTGCCAGCAGCCCCGGGACAGGGAGCTCCTACAATGAG. As protein: CASSPGTGSSYNE. The entire CDR3 protein is CASSPGTGSSYNEQFF. The V gene is TRBV7-6, the J gene TRBJ2-1; 9 bases agree with TRBD1. Read sequence stops 3 residues before the CDR3 end, and the germline J gene provides the missing end. Germline V CDR1 and CDR2: SGHVS, FNYEAQ. Unmatched junction bases numbered 5, after V lost 5 bases and J lost 0 bases. The length of the CDR3 is 16 residues.

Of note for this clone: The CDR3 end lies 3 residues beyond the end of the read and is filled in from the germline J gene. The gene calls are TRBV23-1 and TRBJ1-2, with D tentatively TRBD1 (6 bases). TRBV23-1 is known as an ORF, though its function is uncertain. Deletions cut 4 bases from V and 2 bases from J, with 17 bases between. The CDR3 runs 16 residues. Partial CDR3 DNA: TGCGCCAGCAGTCCCCCACGACAGGAGCAGAACTATGGC. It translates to CASSPPRQEQNYG. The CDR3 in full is CASSPPRQEQNYGYTF.

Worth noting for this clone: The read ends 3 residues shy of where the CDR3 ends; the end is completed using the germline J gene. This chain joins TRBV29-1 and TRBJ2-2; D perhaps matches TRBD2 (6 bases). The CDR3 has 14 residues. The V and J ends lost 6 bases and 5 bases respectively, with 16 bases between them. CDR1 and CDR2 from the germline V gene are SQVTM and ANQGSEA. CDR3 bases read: TGCAGCGTAGGAGGGTTTGGCCGGACCGGGGAG. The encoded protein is CSVGGFGRTGE. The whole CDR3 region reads CSVGGFGRTGELFF.

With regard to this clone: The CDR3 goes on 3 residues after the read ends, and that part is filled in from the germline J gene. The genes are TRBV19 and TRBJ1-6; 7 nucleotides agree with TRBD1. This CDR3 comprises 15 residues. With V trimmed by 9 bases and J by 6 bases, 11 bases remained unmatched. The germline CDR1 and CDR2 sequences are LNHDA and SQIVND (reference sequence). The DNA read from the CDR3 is TGTGCCAGCCGCCAAGGACAGGCCCGTAATTCACCC. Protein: CASRQGQARNSP. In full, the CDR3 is CASRQGQARNSPLHF.

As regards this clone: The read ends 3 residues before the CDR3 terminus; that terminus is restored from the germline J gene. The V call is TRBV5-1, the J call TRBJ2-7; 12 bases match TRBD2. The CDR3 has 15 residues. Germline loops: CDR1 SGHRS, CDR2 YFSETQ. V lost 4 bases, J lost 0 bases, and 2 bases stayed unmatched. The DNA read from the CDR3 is TGCGCCAGCAGCGTGACTAGCGGGAGCTCCTACGAG. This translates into CASSVTSGSSYE. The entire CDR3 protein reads CASSVTSGSSYEQYF.

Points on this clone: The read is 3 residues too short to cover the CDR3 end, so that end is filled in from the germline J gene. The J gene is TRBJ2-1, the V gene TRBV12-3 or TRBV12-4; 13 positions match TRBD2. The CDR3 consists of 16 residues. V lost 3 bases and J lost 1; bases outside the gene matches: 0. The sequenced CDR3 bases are TGTGCCAGCAGTTTGACTAGCGGGAGGTCCTACAATGAG. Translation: CASSLTSGRSYNE. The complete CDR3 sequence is CASSLTSGRSYNEQFF.

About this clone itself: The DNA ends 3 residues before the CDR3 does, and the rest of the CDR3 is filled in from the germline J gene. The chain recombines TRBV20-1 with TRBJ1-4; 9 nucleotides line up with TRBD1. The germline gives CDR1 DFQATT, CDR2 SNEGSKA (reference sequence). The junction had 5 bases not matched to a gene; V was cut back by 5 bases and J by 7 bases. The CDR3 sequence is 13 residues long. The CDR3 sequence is CSALDRGTEKLFF. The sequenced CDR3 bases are TGCAGTGCTTTAGACAGGGGGACTGAAAAA.

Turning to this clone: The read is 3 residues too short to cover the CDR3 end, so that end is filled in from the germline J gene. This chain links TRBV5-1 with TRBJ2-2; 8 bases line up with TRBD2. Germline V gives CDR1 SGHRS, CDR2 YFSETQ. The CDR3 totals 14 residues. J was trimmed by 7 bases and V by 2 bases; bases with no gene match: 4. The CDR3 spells CASSLGLAIGELFF. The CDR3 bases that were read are TGCGCCAGCAGCTTAGGACTAGCAATCGGGGAG.

The sequenced CDR3 bases are TGCGCCAGCAGCGAACAGGGTTCGGCCACTGAA. Encoded protein: CASSEQGSATE. The full CDR3 reads CASSEQGSATEAFF. The rearrangement joins TRBV5-1 to TRBJ1-1; a weak D match, TRBD1 (6 bases). The read stops 3 residues short of the end of the CDR3; the missing end is completed from the germline J gene. Trimming removed 4 bases at V and 4 bases at J, with 14 bases between. The CDR3 loop spans 14 amino acids. The V gene's germline CDR1 is SGHRS and CDR2 YFSETQ.

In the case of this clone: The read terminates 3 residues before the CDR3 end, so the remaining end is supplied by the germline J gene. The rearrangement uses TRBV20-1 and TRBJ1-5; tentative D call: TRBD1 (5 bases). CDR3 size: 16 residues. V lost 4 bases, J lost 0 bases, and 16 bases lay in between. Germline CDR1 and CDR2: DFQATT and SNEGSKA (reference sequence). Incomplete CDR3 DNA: TGCAGTGCTACCGACAGTGTCCTTAATAGCAATCAGCCC. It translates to CSATDSVLNSNQP. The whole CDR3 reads CSATDSVLNSNQPQHF.

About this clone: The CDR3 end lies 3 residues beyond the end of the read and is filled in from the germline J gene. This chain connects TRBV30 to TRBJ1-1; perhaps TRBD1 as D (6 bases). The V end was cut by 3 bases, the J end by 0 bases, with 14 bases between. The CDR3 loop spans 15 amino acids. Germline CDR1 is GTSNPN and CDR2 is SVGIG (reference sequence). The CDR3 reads CAWSPRRGMNTEAFF. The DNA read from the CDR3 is TGTGCCTGGAGCCCCAGGAGGGGGATGAACACTGAA.

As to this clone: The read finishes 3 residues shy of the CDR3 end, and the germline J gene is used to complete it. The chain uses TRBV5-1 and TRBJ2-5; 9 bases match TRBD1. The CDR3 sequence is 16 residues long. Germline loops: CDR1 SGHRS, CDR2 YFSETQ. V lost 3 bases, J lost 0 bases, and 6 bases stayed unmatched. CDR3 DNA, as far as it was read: TGCGCCAGCAGCTCGTGGACAGGGGCACACCAAGAGACC. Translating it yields CASSSWTGAHQET. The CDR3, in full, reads CASSSWTGAHQETQYF.

The CDR3 DNA, read in part, is TGCAGTGCTGGGCGGGGTGGGGGTACCGGGGAG. Translation gives CSAGRGGGTGE. The whole CDR3 is CSAGRGGGTGELFF. The chain has TRBV20-1 and TRBJ2-2; maybe TRBD2 (6 bases). The sequence runs out 3 residues before the end of the CDR3; the remainder is reconstructed from the germline J gene. The CDR3 runs 14 residues. The germline V and J ends were trimmed by 5 bases and 5 bases, with 15 bases remaining between them. Looked up from germline, CDR1 is DFQATT and CDR2 is SNEGSKA (reference sequence).

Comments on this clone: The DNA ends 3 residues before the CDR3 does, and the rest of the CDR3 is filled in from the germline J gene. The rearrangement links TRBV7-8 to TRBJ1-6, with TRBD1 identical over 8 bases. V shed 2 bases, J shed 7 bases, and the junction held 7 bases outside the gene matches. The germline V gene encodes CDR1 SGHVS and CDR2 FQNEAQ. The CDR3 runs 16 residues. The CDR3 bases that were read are TGTGCCAGCAGCTTACGGCCGACAGGGGACAATTCACCC. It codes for CASSLRPTGDNSP. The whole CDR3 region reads CASSLRPTGDNSPLHF.

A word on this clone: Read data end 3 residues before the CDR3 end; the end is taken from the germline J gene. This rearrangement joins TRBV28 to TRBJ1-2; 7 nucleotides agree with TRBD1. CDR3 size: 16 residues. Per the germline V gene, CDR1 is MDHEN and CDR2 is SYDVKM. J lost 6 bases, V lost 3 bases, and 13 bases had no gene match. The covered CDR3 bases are TGTGCCAGCAGTTTTATCGGACCAGGGACAGAGGATGGC. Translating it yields CASSFIGPGTEDG. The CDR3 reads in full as CASSFIGPGTEDGYTF.

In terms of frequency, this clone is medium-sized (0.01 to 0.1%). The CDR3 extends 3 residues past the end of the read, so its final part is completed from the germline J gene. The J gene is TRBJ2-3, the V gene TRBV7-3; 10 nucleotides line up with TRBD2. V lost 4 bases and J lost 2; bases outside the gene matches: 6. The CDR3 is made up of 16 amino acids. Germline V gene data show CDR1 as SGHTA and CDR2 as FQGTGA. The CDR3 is CASSSLAGGITDTQYF. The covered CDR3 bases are TGTGCCAGCAGCTCCTTAGCGGGAGGAATCACAGATACG.

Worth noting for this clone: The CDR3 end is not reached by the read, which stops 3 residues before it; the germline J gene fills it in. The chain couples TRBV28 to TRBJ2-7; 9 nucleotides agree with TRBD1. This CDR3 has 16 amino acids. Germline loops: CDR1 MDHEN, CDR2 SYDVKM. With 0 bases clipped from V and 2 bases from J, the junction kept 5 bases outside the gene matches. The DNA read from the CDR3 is TGTGCCAGCAGTTTATGGGGGGGACAGGGCCCCTACGAG. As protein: CASSLWGGQGPYE. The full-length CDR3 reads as CASSLWGGQGPYEQYF.

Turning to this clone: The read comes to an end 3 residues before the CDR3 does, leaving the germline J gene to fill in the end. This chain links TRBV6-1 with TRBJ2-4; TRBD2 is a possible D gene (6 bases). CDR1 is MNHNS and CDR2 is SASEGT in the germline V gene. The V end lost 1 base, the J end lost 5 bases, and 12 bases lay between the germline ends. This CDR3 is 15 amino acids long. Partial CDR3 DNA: TGTGCCAGCAGTGAAGATGGAGGGTTTGAAAACATT. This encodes CASSEDGGFENI. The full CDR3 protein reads CASSEDGGFENIQYF.

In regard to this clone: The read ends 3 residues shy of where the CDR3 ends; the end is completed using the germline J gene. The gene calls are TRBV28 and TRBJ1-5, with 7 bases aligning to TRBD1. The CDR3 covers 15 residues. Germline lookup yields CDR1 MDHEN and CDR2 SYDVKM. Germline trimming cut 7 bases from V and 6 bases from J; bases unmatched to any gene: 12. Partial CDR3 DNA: TGTGCCAGCACCAAGGGACAGAAAGGCGGTCAGCCC. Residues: CASTKGQKGGQP. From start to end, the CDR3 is CASTKGQKGGQPQHF.